This T cell receptor (beta chain) was sequenced during a study of beta chain features in type 1 diabetes (dated by TCRdb to 2017 to 2018). About the full investigation: Mean age, gender distribution, total cell number and subset yield were not different between patients and healthy donors. A total of 85 million to 140 million sorted cells were examined across all samples, and a strong correlation was observed between cell number per subset and RNA yield. Regulatory and stem cell-like memory subsets were obtained from only 8 patients and roughly 8 healthy donors, while naive and central memory subsets were obtained from all 30 or so donors. In the study, recently diagnosed type 1 diabetes patients and matched healthy donors were compared on the TCRB repertoires of their sorted circulating CD4+ T cell subsets. Here is what the overall study found, with its caveats: Shorter templates might be favored by PCR, yet because patient and control samples were amplified and corrected together, any such skew would affect both groups equally. At VDJ recombination sites, type 1 diabetes patients had fewer insertions and more deleted nucleotides, which implies abnormalities in thymic rearrangement. A moderate but significant shortening of TCRB CDR3 length was observed in type 1 diabetes patients in all four CD4+ subsets. Naive, central memory and regulatory TCRB repertoires appeared to be more alike among patients than among healthy donors. Because cDNA was sequenced instead of genomic DNA, activated cells with high expression could be over-represented, although the groups did not differ in activation or CD3 levels. Only small numbers of individuals were included in the HLA sub-analyses, which left unresolved whether HLA type had any influence on TCRB rearrangement.

From each donor, a single peripheral blood sample of about 116 mL on average was drawn into heparinised tubes. Using a panel that included CD45RO, CCR7, CD25, CD127, CD95 and CD27, naive, central memory, regulatory and stem cell-like memory CD4+ T cells were sorted on a BD FACSAria II. All sorted populations exceeded 95% purity. Right away, PBMCs were isolated by Lymphoprep density gradient centrifugation and were stained directly, with no culture step. To minimize batch effects, samples were stained and sorted in pairs, one healthy donor with one patient per experiment. As to this clone: The clone's antigen remains unknown. It has no much larger one-base neighbor in the sample; base qualities were not kept.

The High Capacity cDNA Reverse Transcription Kit was used to reverse transcribe all of the isolated RNA, meaning that expressed TCRB transcripts were what got sequenced. Stem cell-like memory T cell samples underwent survey-depth immunoSEQ sequencing, averaging about 910,000 total reads per sample. Sorted cells were lysed in RLT buffer and RNA was extracted with DNase-treated RNeasy Micro or Mini kits, depending on cell number. To prevent cross-contamination, each cell subset was processed individually, whereas patient and healthy donor samples were processed jointly. The immunoSEQ multiplex PCR was used to amplify TCRB sequences from cDNA, yielding 87-bp fragments that span the CDR3 region. Sequencing of the amplicons was performed on the Illumina HiSeq platform. The study's processing was this. Synthetic template baselines were used to correct PCR bias computationally, reads within Hamming distance 2 were collapsed, and singletons that could not be merged were discarded. Reads were aligned against IMGT to assign V, D and J genes, CDR3 length and insertions or deletions at six rearrangement sites. Within each subset, clonotype counts were normalized to the number of sorted cells before true diversity and Gini coefficients were calculated with the tcR R package. Repertoire sharing was quantified using the overlap coefficient calculated on TCRB nucleotide sequences. TCRdb retrieved this table from immuneACCESS and kept in-frame rearrangements only. Not all clones are present; in checked studies, unresolved V genes account for under half, and no reason is known for the remainder. That table supplies the V and J calls and clone size; D and trimming were determined from the DNA. In all, the sample holds 35,000 to 50,000 clones, and approximately 51% of those were seen once. The ten top clones hold over 0.2% of the sample.

The germline V gene (reference sequence) sets CDR1 to LNHDA and CDR2 to SQIVND. V and J are trimmed by 4 bases and 2 bases, and the gene matches miss 8 bases of the junction. CDR3 length: 15 amino acids, cysteine to phenylalanine. CDR3 DNA only is kept here, 45 bases in frame from base 1. The TCR sequence derives from a woman under 40 in good health. The specimen was stem cell memory CD4+ T cells from blood. In the paper's terms, the cell subset or site label means: stem cell-like memory CD4+ T cells. Here the chain combines TRBV19 and TRBJ2-7; the central 7 bases match TRBD2. This receptor carries the CDR3 CASSTVAGATYEQYF. The DNA sequence follows: TGTGCCAGTAGTACGGTAGCGGGTGCTACCTACGAGCAGTACTTC.